This is a list of T cell receptor beta chains from one sample in a study of cytomegalovirus exposure and HLA in healthy donors. Measured with immunoSEQ multiplex PCR; TCRdb has only the in-frame clones, and not every one. The data contain 140,000 to 150,000 clones, approximately 78% of them seen just once; the ten biggest clones take up around 4.5%. The sample taken for sequencing was PBMCs. These receptor sequences come from a woman aged 40 to 49 in good health and CMV-seropositive. Each CDR3 is given with its conserved first and last residue. Fields, in order: J gene, V gene, D gene, clone size, CDR3 DNA, CDR3 protein. A D gene is named only where the DNA matches it firmly. Size is stated for part of the rows, as once, few or many counts, or as a class when the clone is expanded.

j_gene: TRBJ1-6
v_gene: TRBV5-4
d_gene: TRBD1
abundance: few
CDR3nt: TGTGCCAGCAGCTTGGACAGGGGTAGTTCACCCCTCCACTTT
CDR3aa: CASSLDRGSSPLHF

j_gene: TRBJ2-2
v_gene: TRBV28
d_gene: TRBD1
abundance: NA
CDR3nt: TGTGCCACCTTTGGACAGGGTTACACCGGGGAGCTGTTTTTT
CDR3aa: CATFGQGYTGELFF

j_gene: TRBJ1-5
v_gene: TRBV28
d_gene: TRBD1
abundance: NA
CDR3nt: TGTGCCAGCAGTTCAGCGACAGGGAGCAATCAGCCCCAGCATTTT
CDR3aa: CASSSATGSNQPQHF

j_gene: TRBJ2-5
v_gene: TRBV28
d_gene: NA
abundance: NA
CDR3nt: TGTGCCAGCAGTCAGGGTCTCGAGACCCAGTACTTC
CDR3aa: CASSQGLETQYF

j_gene: TRBJ2-1
v_gene: TRBV28
d_gene: NA
abundance: once
CDR3nt: TGTGCCAGCATCGGCCCGGGGCGGGGATGGGGCGATGAGCAGTTCTTC
CDR3aa: CASIGPGRGWGDEQFF

j_gene: TRBJ2-1
v_gene: TRBV5-4
d_gene: NA
abundance: NA
CDR3nt: TGTGCCAGCAGCTCGACTGGGGCCAATGAGCAGTTCTTC
CDR3aa: CASSSTGANEQFF

j_gene: TRBJ2-7
v_gene: TRBV11-2
d_gene: TRBD1
abundance: NA
CDR3nt: TGTGCCAGCAGCCGGGACAGGAACTACGAGCAGTACTTC
CDR3aa: CASSRDRNYEQYF

j_gene: TRBJ2-2
v_gene: TRBV18
d_gene: TRBD1
abundance: NA
CDR3nt: TGTGCCAGCTCACCTGCTCCCGGGACAGGGGCCGGGGAGCTGTTTTTT
CDR3aa: CASSPAPGTGAGELFF

j_gene: TRBJ2-6
v_gene: TRBV29-1
d_gene: NA
abundance: few
CDR3nt: TGCAGCGTGGCTAGCTCTGGGGCCAACGTCCTGACTTTC
CDR3aa: CSVASSGANVLTF

j_gene: TRBJ2-1
v_gene: TRBV5-1
d_gene: TRBD2
abundance: NA
CDR3nt: TGCGCCAGCAGCTTGGGAGGTAGCGGGGGAGTCAATGAGCAGTTCTTC
CDR3aa: CASSLGGSGGVNEQFF

j_gene: TRBJ2-7
v_gene: TRBV9
d_gene: NA
abundance: NA
CDR3nt: TGTGCCAGCAGCAGACACAGGGAAGGGGCCGGCGAGCAGTACTTC
CDR3aa: CASSRHREGAGEQYF

j_gene: TRBJ2-7
v_gene: TRBV9
d_gene: TRBD1
abundance: NA
CDR3nt: TGTGCCAGCAGCACAACTATCGGGACAGTCAGCTACGAGCAGTACTTC
CDR3aa: CASSTTIGTVSYEQYF

j_gene: TRBJ2-7
v_gene: TRBV7-8
d_gene: TRBD2
abundance: NA
CDR3nt: TGTGCCAGCAGCCCCCGGGGAGGGGCATCCTACGAGCAGTACTTC
CDR3aa: CASSPRGGASYEQYF

j_gene: TRBJ2-1
v_gene: TRBV14
d_gene: TRBD2
abundance: NA
CDR3nt: TGTGCCAGCAGCACCTGGACTAGCAATCCCGCCTACAATGAGCAGTTCTTC
CDR3aa: CASSTWTSNPAYNEQFF

j_gene: TRBJ2-1
v_gene: TRBV27
d_gene: NA
abundance: NA
CDR3nt: TGTGCCAGCAGTTTGCGGGACGGGCCATTTGAGCAGTTCTTC
CDR3aa: CASSLRDGPFEQFF

j_gene: TRBJ2-1
v_gene: TRBV9
d_gene: TRBD2
abundance: NA
CDR3nt: TGTGCCAGCAGCCCTCGGACTAGTTACAATGAGCAGTTCTTC
CDR3aa: CASSPRTSYNEQFF

j_gene: TRBJ1-4
v_gene: TRBV5-1
d_gene: TRBD1
abundance: NA
CDR3nt: TGCGCCAGCAGCCCTGGACAGGTCGCAACTAATGAAAAACTGTTTTTT
CDR3aa: CASSPGQVATNEKLFF

j_gene: TRBJ2-5
v_gene: TRBV5-4
d_gene: NA
abundance: NA
CDR3nt: TGTGCCAGCAGCCTACCCCTAGAGACCCAGTACTTC
CDR3aa: CASSLPLETQYF

j_gene: TRBJ2-1
v_gene: TRBV29-1
d_gene: TRBD2
abundance: NA
CDR3nt: TGCAGCGTTGACGGGACTAGCGGGAGTCGACGCTTAATGGATGAGCAGTTCTTC
CDR3aa: CSVDGTSGSRRLMDEQFF

j_gene: TRBJ1-2
v_gene: TRBV28
d_gene: TRBD1
abundance: once
CDR3nt: TGTGCCAGCGAGACAGGGGCTAACTATGGCTACACCTTC
CDR3aa: CASETGANYGYTF

j_gene: TRBJ2-7
v_gene: TRBV5-1
d_gene: NA
abundance: NA
CDR3nt: TGCGCCAGCAGCCCGGAGACCAAAAGGGGCGAGCAGTACTTC
CDR3aa: CASSPETKRGEQYF

j_gene: TRBJ1-4
v_gene: TRBV4-1
d_gene: TRBD1
abundance: NA
CDR3nt: TGCGCCAGCAGCCGGACAGGATCCAATGAAAAACTGTTTTTT
CDR3aa: CASSRTGSNEKLFF

j_gene: TRBJ1-2
v_gene: TRBV9
d_gene: NA
abundance: NA
CDR3nt: TGTGCCAGCAGCGCGGGGGACCTCTCTTCCTATGGCTACACCTTC
CDR3aa: CASSAGDLSSYGYTF

j_gene: TRBJ2-5
v_gene: TRBV9
d_gene: TRBD1
abundance: NA
CDR3nt: TGTGCCAGCAGCGTAGCAGGACAGGGAGAGACCCAGTACTTC
CDR3aa: CASSVAGQGETQYF